Following are 21 T cell receptor beta chains from one sample sequenced in a study of blood T cell repertoires in COVID-19. Sequencing used immunoSEQ multiplex PCR; TCRdb keeps in-frame clones, though not all of them. The repertoire holds more than 140,000 clones, 86% seen once, with 8.2% in the top ten. Source material: peripheral blood. These receptor sequences come from a woman aged 55-69 years with acute or convalescent COVID-19.

The chain couples TRBV5-1 to TRBJ2-1; 12 bases fit TRBD2. This CDR3 spans 16 amino acids. The J segment lost 8 bases and the V segment lost 0 bases, leaving 6 bases of the junction unmatched. Germline loops: CDR1 SGHRS, CDR2 YFSETQ. CDR3 region: CASSLGLAGAGHEQFF. DNA for the CDR3: TGCGCCAGCAGCTTGGGACTAGCGGGGGCTGGGCATGAGCAGTTCTTC.

This chain connects TRBV7-3 to TRBJ2-1, with D tentatively TRBD2 (6 bases). The germline gives CDR1 SGHTA, CDR2 FQGTGA. The CDR3 spans 13 residues. Trimming stripped 4 bases from V and 9 bases from J, with 13 bases between. CDR3 coding DNA: TGTGCCAGCAGCTCTTTCGAGGAGGGTGAGCAGTTCTTC. Amino acid sequence: CASSSFEEGEQFF.

This clone turned up a few times. The J gene is TRBJ1-6, the V gene TRBV7-2; tentative D call: TRBD1 (5 bases). Germline CDR1 is SGHTA and CDR2 is FQGNSA. V gave up 1 base and J gave up 1 base, with 11 bases separating them. The CDR3 loop spans 17 amino acids. The CDR3 nucleotides are TGTGCCAGCAGCTTAGAGGGGAAGAGGTCCTATAATTCACCCCTCCACTTT. It yields the protein CASSLEGKRSYNSPLHF.

The V gene is TRBV6-2 or TRBV6-3, the J gene TRBJ1-2; no clear D. CDR1 and CDR2 (germline): MNHEY, SVGEGT. The CDR3 totals 12 residues. Between the trimmed V and J ends, which lost 6 bases and 4 bases, there was a span of 9 bases. CDR3 amino acids: CASSTNTYGYTF. The CDR3 region has the DNA TGTGCCAGCAGCACAAATACCTATGGCTACACCTTC.

This chain connects TRBV5-4 to TRBJ2-7; perhaps TRBD2 as D (7 bases). CDR1 and CDR2 from the germline V gene are SGHNT and YYREEE (reference sequence). The CDR3 has 15 residues. V gave up 4 bases and J gave up 2 bases, with 16 bases separating them. CDR3 bases: TGTGCCAGCAGCCCCGGGGGGCAGTCGACCTACGAGCAGTACTTC. Amino acid sequence: CASSPGGQSTYEQYF. Looking up the rest from reference TRBV5-4 and TRBJ2-7 gives the full variable domain: ETGVTQSPTHLIKTRGQQVTLRCSSQSGHNTVSWYQQALGQGPQFIFQYYREEENGRGNFPPRFSGLQFPNYSSELNVNALELDDSALYLCASSPGGQSTYEQYFGPGTRLTVT.

This clone was observed a few times. V gene TRBV6-5 combines with J gene TRBJ1-1; D may be TRBD1 (5 bases). Germline assignment: CDR1 MNHEY and CDR2 SVGAGI. The CDR3 sequence is 14 residues long. V was cut by 2 bases and J by 3 bases, with 10 bases left in between. The CDR3 here is CASSYGAGYTEAFF. CDR3 sequence (DNA): TGTGCCAGCAGTTACGGGGCAGGTTACACTGAAGCTTTCTTT.

This clone was picked up a small number of times. The chain has TRBV19 and TRBJ1-5; TRBD1 aligns across 8 bases. There are 17 residues in the CDR3. CDR1 and CDR2 from the germline V gene are LNHDA and SQIVND (reference sequence). With V trimmed by 1 base and J by 1 base, 6 bases remained unmatched. The CDR3, as DNA: TGTGCCAGTAGTATAGGGACAGGGAGGTTGAGCAATCAGCCCCAGCATTTT. As protein: CASSIGTGRLSNQPQHF.

CDR3 coding DNA: TGCGCCAGCAATTCCCCCGGGACACTGGATGAAGCTTTCTTT. This encodes CASNSPGTLDEAFF. The chain employs TRBV10-2 and TRBJ1-1; possible D gene TRBD1, 6 bases. The germline CDR1 and CDR2 sequences are WSHSY and SAAADI. CDR3 length: 14 residues. Trimming removed 7 bases at V and 7 bases at J, with 19 bases between.

In its sample, this clone was seen a few times. The J gene is TRBJ1-6, the V gene TRBV5-1, with 8 nucleotides matching TRBD1. This CDR3 has 15 amino acids. With V trimmed by 4 bases and J by 7 bases, 7 bases remained unmatched. In germline, CDR1 is SGHRS, CDR2 YFSETQ. CDR3 in amino acids: CASSKRQGNNSPLHF. CDR3 coding DNA: TGCGCCAGCAGCAAAAGACAGGGGAACAATTCACCCCTCCACTTT.

The rearrangement links TRBV11-3 to TRBJ1-1; 10 bases fit TRBD1. The CDR3 length is 15 residues. V was pared by 3 bases and J by 3 bases, with 4 bases of the junction left unmatched. In germline, CDR1 is SGHNT, CDR2 YENEEA. This CDR3 reads CASSLGTGVDTEAFF. Here the CDR3 DNA reads TGTGCCAGCAGCTTGGGGACAGGGGTGGACACTGAAGCTTTCTTT. The full variable domain, in which reference TRBV11-3 and TRBJ1-1 provide the parts outside the CDR3, is EAGVVQSPRYKIIEKKQPVAFWCNPISGHNTLYWYLQNLGQGPELLIRYENEEAVDDSQLPKDRFSAERLKGVDSTLKIQPAELGDSAVYLCASSLGTGVDTEAFFGQGTRLTVV.

The chain recombines TRBV28 with TRBJ2-3, with 7 bases aligning to TRBD2. CDR1 and CDR2 (germline): MDHEN, SYDVKM. The V segment lost 6 bases and the J segment 5 bases; nucleotides outside the gene matches: 11. The CDR3 has 15 residues. The CDR3: CASSSGSGEVDTQYF. The DNA for the CDR3 is TGTGCCAGCAGCTCGGGGAGCGGGGAGGTAGATACGCAGTATTTT. Full variable domain (outside the CDR3, taken from reference TRBV28 and TRBJ2-3): DVKVTQSSRYLVKRTGEKVFLECVQDMDHENMFWYRQDPGLGLRLIYFSYDVKMKEKGDIPEGYSVSREKKERFSLILESASTNQTSMYLCASSSGSGEVDTQYFGPGTRLTVL.

This clone occurred a few times. The CDR3 DNA is TGTGCCAGCAGACACCCGGGGGTGAATTCACCCCTCCACTTT. Translated, it gives CASRHPGVNSPLHF. The chain joins TRBV27 to TRBJ1-6; D possibly corresponds to TRBD1 (5 bases). Germline V gene sequence: CDR1 MNHEY, CDR2 SMNVEV (reference sequence). V dropped 6 bases and J dropped 7 bases, with 13 bases sitting between them. This CDR3 region has 14 residues.

The gene calls are TRBV2 and TRBJ2-3; TRBD2 might be the D (7 bases). The CDR3 has 15 amino acids. V dropped 4 bases and J dropped 0 bases, with 11 bases sitting between them. Germline values: CDR1 SNHLY, CDR2 FYNNEI. The CDR3: CASSGGGGSTDTQYF. CDR3 DNA sequence: TGTGCCAGCAGTGGGGGCGGGGGCAGCACAGATACGCAGTATTTT.

This chain joins TRBV3-1 (or the pseudogene TRBV3-2) and TRBJ2-5; possible D gene TRBD2, 6 bases. V lost 4 bases and J lost 5, with 14 bases in between. The CDR3 runs to 14 residues. Germline lookup yields CDR1 LGHDT and CDR2 YNNKEL (reference sequence). The CDR3 DNA sequence: TGTGCCAGCAGCCCCTCGGCGGCGGGGGAGACCCAGTACTTC. It is translated as CASSPSAAGETQYF.

The chain links TRBV5-6 to TRBJ2-7, with D maybe TRBD2 (5 bases). The V gene lost 4 bases and the J gene lost 6 bases, with 11 bases spanning the gap. CDR1 is SGHDT, CDR2 YYEEEE, per germline. The CDR3 consists of 12 residues. For the CDR3, the DNA is TGTGCCAGCAGCCCCACTGGAGGCGAGCAGTACTTC. Protein product: CASSPTGGEQYF. Full variable domain (outside the CDR3, taken from reference TRBV5-6 and TRBJ2-7): DAGVTQSPTHLIKTRGQQVTLRCSPKSGHDTVSWYQQALGQGPQFIFQYYEEEERQRGNFPDRFSGHQFPNYSSELNVNALLLGDSALYLCASSPTGGEQYFGPGTRLTVT.

The chain employs TRBV25-1 and TRBJ1-3, with 9 bases identical to TRBD1. This CDR3 comprises 15 residues. The J segment lost 0 bases and the V segment lost 4 bases, leaving 1 base of the junction unmatched. The germline gives CDR1 MGHDK, CDR2 SYGVNS. The CDR3 here is CASSGDRVSGNTIYF. As DNA, the CDR3 is TGTGCCAGCAGTGGGGACAGGGTCTCTGGAAACACCATATATTTT.

This rearrangement joins TRBV3-1 (or the pseudogene TRBV3-2) to TRBJ1-1, with D hard to call. V was pared by 1 base and J by 3 bases, with 12 bases between. CDR3 length: 15 residues. Germline V gene sequence: CDR1 LGHDT, CDR2 YNNKEL (reference sequence). CDR3 sequence: CASSQVPGRDTEAFF. The DNA of the CDR3 is TGTGCCAGCAGCCAAGTGCCGGGGAGAGACACTGAAGCTTTCTTT.

This clone showed up just once. The chain carries TRBV19 and TRBJ1-2, with a tentative D call TRBD1 (5 bases). Germline V gives CDR1 LNHDA, CDR2 SQIVND (reference sequence). CDR3 length: 13 amino acids. V dropped 1 base and J dropped 5 bases, with 8 bases sitting between them. This CDR3 reads CASSIAGGYGYTF. The CDR3 DNA is TGTGCCAGTAGTATAGCGGGGGGTTATGGCTACACCTTC.

This clone was observed once. The rearrangement uses TRBV7-3 and TRBJ2-3, with 9 positions matching TRBD2. V gave up 2 bases and J gave up 6 bases; unmatched junction bases: 6. In germline, CDR1 is SGHTA, CDR2 FQGTGA. This CDR3 is 15 amino acids long. DNA of the CDR3: TGTGCCAGCAGCTTAGCGGGGGGGACGCTCGATACGCAGTATTTT. Translating it yields CASSLAGGTLDTQYF. The variable domain in full, completed from reference TRBV7-3 and TRBJ2-3, reads GAGVSQTPSNKVTEKGKYVELRCDPISGHTALYWYRQSLGQGPEFLIYFQGTGAADDSGLPNDRFFAVRPEGSVSTLKIQRTERGDSAVYLCASSLAGGTLDTQYFGPGTRLTVL.

J is TRBJ2-7 and V is TRBV6-5, with 8 nucleotides matching TRBD1. Losses at the gene ends were 2 bases for V and 0 bases for J; bases not matched to a gene: 3. Looked up from germline, CDR1 is MNHEY and CDR2 is SVGAGI. This CDR3 is built from 15 residues. The CDR3 loop is CASSYTGGSSYEQYF. The DNA for the CDR3 is TGTGCCAGCAGTTACACAGGGGGGAGCTCCTACGAGCAGTACTTC.

V usage is TRBV2 and J usage is TRBJ2-7; D is perhaps TRBD1 (6 bases). The germline CDR1 and CDR2 sequences are SNHLY and FYNNEI. The CDR3 contains 13 residues. Deletions cut 6 bases from V and 1 base from J, with 10 bases between. The CDR3 DNA reads as TGTGCCAGCAGGGAAACAGGGTCCTACGAGCAGTACTTC. It encodes CASRETGSYEQYF.